A selection of T cell receptor beta chains follows, all from one sample in a study of T cell repertoires in cytomegalovirus infection. TCRdb reprocessed the reads via MiXCR and lists one record per CDR3 protein. The sample contains 350,000 to 550,000 distinct CDR3 sequences, approximately 33% of which appear only once. The sample was PBMCs. Receptor source: a human donor in good health (CMV status not recorded). Some clones in this sample may be carry-over from other donors' samples. Each CDR3 is given with its conserved first and last residue. A D gene is named only where the DNA matches it firmly. Clone size appears in some rows only: once, few, many, or a class for an expanded clone.

size | J | V | D | DNA | CDR3
NA | TRBJ1-5 | TRBV7-2 | TRBD1 | TGTGCCAGCAGCCCCCGACAGGGCGGTCAGCCCCAGCATTTT | CASSPRQGGQPQHF
NA | TRBJ1-4 | TRBV5-6 | NA | TGTGCCAGCAGCGGAGTGGGTAAAAAACTGTTTTTT | CASSGVGKKLFF
NA | TRBJ1-3 | TRBV10-1 | NA | TGCGCCAGAAGTGATCGCCAAGGAAACACCATATATTTT | CARSDRQGNTIYF
many | TRBJ1-2 | TRBV7-8 | TRBD1 | TGTGCCAGCAGCCCCAACGTGGGACAGGGCCTCCGGAATTATGGCTACACCTTC | CASSPNVGQGLRNYGYTF
NA | TRBJ2-2 | TRBV2 | NA | TGTGCCAGCAGTGATGGGGCAGCTCCCGGGGAGCTGTTTTTT | CASSDGAAPGELFF
NA | TRBJ1-1 | TRBV28 | NA | TGTGCCAGCAGTTTAGCAGGGGCGCAAGCTTTCTTT | CASSLAGAQAFF
NA | TRBJ2-5 | TRBV7-7 | NA | TGTGCCAGCAGCCCCATACAGGGTAAAGAGACCCAGTACTTC | CASSPIQGKETQYF
few | TRBJ2-3 | TRBV15 | NA | TGTGCCACCAGCAGAGGGACTGGCACAGATACGCAGTATTTT | CATSRGTGTDTQYF
NA | TRBJ1-1 | TRBV30 | NA | TGTGCCTGGAGTTTTCTGGGTAGGGGAGGGGACACTGAAGCTTTCTTT | CAWSFLGRGGDTEAFF
NA | TRBJ2-3 | TRBV19 | TRBD2 | TGTGCCAGTAGACTTCTAGCGGGGGGCACAGATACGCAGTATTTT | CASRLLAGGTDTQYF
few | TRBJ1-2 | TRBV5-1 | NA | TGCGCCAGCAGCCCTACGGTGGGGACATCTTATGGCTACACCTTC | CASSPTVGTSYGYTF
NA | TRBJ2-2 | TRBV10-3 | NA | TGTGCCACCGAACAGGGACGAAACACCGGGGAGCTGTTTTTT | CATEQGRNTGELFF
few | TRBJ2-1 | TRBV6-2/TRBV6-3 | TRBD2 | TGTGCCAGCAGTTACGGCTCCCTGGCGGGGGGGACAGATCCACGGTACAATGAGCAGTTCTTC | CASSYGSLAGGTDPRYNEQFF
many | TRBJ2-5 | TRBV7-2 | TRBD2 | TGTGCCAGCAGGCCTAGCGGGGGGGCGGGGACCCAGTACTTC | CASRPSGGAGTQYF
few | TRBJ1-5 | TRBV12-3/TRBV12-4 | TRBD1 | TGTGCCAGCAGCCCTAGCGGACAGGGGGTTCAGCCCCAGCATTTT | CASSPSGQGVQPQHF
many | TRBJ2-5 | TRBV7-2 | NA | TGTGCCAGCAGCTCCGCGGGGGCGGGAGAGACCCAGTACTTC | CASSSAGAGETQYF
NA | TRBJ1-2 | TRBV19 | NA | TGTGCCAGTAGTATAGATGGAGGCAGGCCTCGGGGCAACTATGGCTACACCTTC | CASSIDGGRPRGNYGYTF
NA | TRBJ2-7 | TRBV4-2 | NA | TGTGCCAGCAGCCAACAATCATCAGGGGCAGCTTACGAGCAGTACTTC | CASSQQSSGAAYEQYF
NA | TRBJ2-1 | TRBV20-1 | TRBD2 | TGCAGTGCTAGAGATATTCTAGCGGGGTACAATGAGCAGTTCTTC | CSARDILAGYNEQFF
many | TRBJ2-1 | TRBV7-8 | NA | TGTGCCAGCAGCTTGGGTTTCTACAATGAGCAGTTCTTC | CASSLGFYNEQFF
many | TRBJ2-7 | TRBV20-1 | NA | TGCAGTGCTAGGACAGCAGTTAATTCCTACGAGCAGTACTTC | CSARTAVNSYEQYF
few | TRBJ2-1 | TRBV11-2 | NA | TGTGCCAGCAGCCCTCTCAGGGCGGACTCATCGCAGTTCTTC | CASSPLRADSSQFF
many | TRBJ1-1 | TRBV7-8 | TRBD1 | TGTGCCAGCAGCTTGGGACAGCTGGGAGGGTTGAACACTGAAGCTTTCTTT | CASSLGQLGGLNTEAFF
NA | TRBJ2-5 | TRBV5-6 | TRBD1 | TGTGCCAGCAGCACCGACAGGGATCAAGAGACCCAGTACTTC | CASSTDRDQETQYF
NA | TRBJ1-1 | TRBV7-9 | NA | TGTGCCAGCAGCTACCATACCGGCCCCGCTCGGGCTTTCTTT | CASSYHTGPARAFF
NA | TRBJ2-2 | TRBV5-4 | NA | TGTGCCAGCAGCCGCCAAACAGGTGGTGGAACCGGGGAGCTGTTTTTT | CASSRQTGGGTGELFF
many | TRBJ1-5 | TRBV7-6 | NA | TGTGCCAGCAGCCTAGGGGGGGCCGGGAGCAATCAGCCCCAGCATTTT | CASSLGGAGSNQPQHF
many | TRBJ2-2 | TRBV11-2 | NA | TGTGCCAGCAGCTTATCCGCAGGCCCGAACACCGGGGAGCTGTTTTTT | CASSLSAGPNTGELFF
many | TRBJ1-5 | TRBV7-8 | NA | TGTGCCAGCAGCTTAGAAGAGAATCAGCCCCAGCATTTT | CASSLEENQPQHF
NA | TRBJ2-3 | TRBV7-8 | NA | TGTGCCAGCAGCTTAGGAGTGGGGGGGGGCGGCACAGATACGCAGTATTTT | CASSLGVGGGGTDTQYF
NA | TRBJ2-5 | TRBV4-1 | NA | TGCGCCAGCAGCCAAGAGGAACTTCTTACGACCCAGTACTTC | CASSQEELLTTQYF
NA | TRBJ2-1 | TRBV6-1 | TRBD2 | TGTGCCAGCAGTTCACGGTGGGCTAGCGGGGGTAATGAGCAGTTCTTC | CASSSRWASGGNEQFF
few | TRBJ2-7 | TRBV15 | NA | TGTGCCACCAGCAGAGATCAGGGGCAGCCCTACGAGCAGTACTTC | CATSRDQGQPYEQYF
NA | TRBJ2-1 | TRBV19 | NA | TGTGACAGTAGCCTCCTATGGGGGGCAGGGAGTGGAAATGAGCAGTTCTTC | CDSSLLWGAGSGNEQFF
NA | TRBJ2-3 | TRBV24-1 | NA | TGTGCCACCAGTGATCCTGCAGGGGCCACAGATACGCAGTATTTT | CATSDPAGATDTQYF
few | TRBJ2-1 | TRBV7-3 | NA | TGTGCCAGCAGCTTTCGAGGGCCCGACAATGAGCAGTTCTTC | CASSFRGPDNEQFF
few | TRBJ2-4 | TRBV9 | NA | TGTGCCAGCAGCGTAGGGAATGGGGCAGGGGGGTTCGGAACGGCCAAAAACATTCAGTACTTC | CASSVGNGAGGFGTAKNIQYF